This T cell receptor beta chain was sequenced for a study of post-analysis software for immune sequencing data. Incorporated into the TCR beta cDNA libraries were unique molecular identifiers, which served to reduce PCR and sequencing biases. TCRdb redid the calling of the PCR reads with MiXCR, one entry per CDR3 protein. The table lists approximately 730,000 distinct CDR3 sequences, just under 30% of them singletons. This clonotype was detected only a few times. Its antigen is still unknown. The germline gives CDR1 ENHRY, CDR2 SYGVKD. The CDR3 covers 15 residues. Trimming took 6 bases from V and 4 from J; bases not matched to a gene: 6. Study observations and caveats: Four or five TRBV segments were significantly more frequent in patients than in controls. TRBV5-6, TRBV5-1 and TRBV20-1 were among these segments.

This TCR was recovered from a girl aged 10 to 17 with multiple sclerosis. Sample: blood. V and J are TRBV10-3 and TRBJ2-3; 11 bases agree with TRBD2. The DNA of the CDR3 is TGTGCCATCAGGGGTAGCGGGGGGGCGTCAGATACGCAGTATTTT. It specifies CAIRGSGGASDTQYF.